This section outlines one TCR beta chain sequence together with its context. These data originate in a study of blood T cell repertoires in COVID-19. Study background: Sources were T cells, B-cell-depleted T cells, or PBMCs; the material itself was cDNA or gDNA.

The data were produced by immunoSEQ multiplex PCR, yet TCRdb's version contains in-frame clones alone and is incomplete. The sample includes fewer than 700,000 clones, about 89% seen only once; the top ten take roughly 8%. The trim removed 5 bases at V and 5 bases at J, leaving 4 bases unmatched. The CDR3 has 13 residues. Germline values: CDR1 MNHEY, CDR2 SVGAGI. The chain has TRBV6-5 and TRBJ1-1; 8 bases agree with TRBD1. This clonotype was obtained from a woman aged 50 to 65 with COVID-19, enrolled during active disease. The specimen sequenced was peripheral blood. The CDR3 loop is CASSQDRETEAFF. CDR3 DNA: TGTGCCAGCAGTCAGGACAGGGAAACTGAAGCTTTCTTT.